This TCR beta chain comes out of a study of cytomegalovirus exposure and HLA in healthy donors (dated by TCRdb to 2015 to 2018). Regarding the research as a whole: An earlier analysis of about 560 of the donors reported over 250 Gb of sequence data and roughly 120 million unique TCR beta sequences obtained from roughly 180 million T cells. Roughly 300 gigabases of sequencing data and roughly 81 million unique TCR sequences made up an early release that covered 500 to 650 HLA-typed donors. Among the approximately 430 genotyped donors, more than 70% belonged to the genetic ancestry cluster associated with self-reported Caucasian donors. The study aimed to test whether signatures of past pathogen exposure could be identified by cataloging public T cell receptors. The study used immunosequencing to profile the T cell repertoires of about 670 subjects and linked those repertoires to cytomegalovirus serostatus. Besides the first cohort of about 730 subjects, a separate validation cohort made up of roughly 120 different subjects was used. High-throughput TCR immunosequencing, statistical association of individual TCRs with disease status, and machine learning were combined to predict cytomegalovirus infection status. In a later analysis, previously published TCR beta repertoires from 666 donors were re-analyzed and high-resolution HLA genotyping was added so that TCR occurrence patterns could be studied. The later analysis used no new phenotypic data to find candidate immune exposures, relying instead on TCR beta sequences and their occurrence across donors. An earlier analysis of several hundred of the donors applied high-throughput TCR beta sequencing to assess whether each TCR beta V gene segment acted as functional or pseudogenic. Donor age, sex, ethnicity and CMV serostatus were collected together with the repertoire data. A later genetic analysis used genome-wide SNP genotypes for about three fifths of the 666 donors, treating that subset as a discovery cohort. Every discovery cohort repertoire had been produced on one sequencing platform. HLA typing covered class I and class II loci at four-digit resolution. Typing coverage varied by locus: 629-630 donors for A, B, C, DRB1 and DQB1; approximately 560 for DQA1; some 610 for DPA1; approximately 470 for DPB1. Roughly 5 DR-DQ haplotypes were handled as single units for association and clustering, since linkage in the cohort was strong. Across 398 genotyped donors of the cohort, an average of approximately 240,000 unique TCR beta nucleotide sequences per donor were sequenced, and around 20% of those sequences were non-productive. The full study reports these points: In a later analysis, the rate of TCR association differed among HLA loci, with DRB1 alleles having the most associated TCRs and HLA-C alleles having the fewest. For the cohort, immune exposure information was limited to CMV serostatus. Strong co-occurrence of HLA alleles, especially DR and DQ, made assigning TCR associations to individual alleles difficult. A later analysis found that most CMV-associated TCR beta chains appeared HLA-restricted, with HLA associations seemingly driven largely by CMV exposure. A few of the identified cytomegalovirus-associated TCR beta chains were confirmed in vitro to be specific for cytomegalovirus antigens. A later genetic analysis reported fewer N-insertions in productive TCRs among donors in an Asian-associated ancestry cluster than the approximately 670-donor mean. In a later genetic analysis, a missense DCLRE1C variant was associated with V-gene and J-gene trimming of TCR beta chains, and the association was replicated in an independent cohort. Compared with equally common non-associated chains, HLA-associated TCR beta chains in a later analysis were more clonally expanded and had lower generation probabilities. The classifier was reported to diagnose cytomegalovirus status with high specificity and sensitivity in both the original and validation cohorts. Broadly in line with IMGT annotations, most TCR beta V segments showed up in productive rearrangements about 87% or about 30% of the time in an earlier analysis of roughly 590 of the donors. Presence/absence analyses assumed roughly uniform sequencing depth across donors, an assumption that may not hold. A further reported finding was that TCR beta sequences accurately predicted the HLA-A and HLA-B alleles for most subjects in the first cohort. Linkage disequilibrium might explain the correlated functional status among segregating V segments, but an unknown experimental factor could not be excluded. Because some donors lacked HLA typing at each locus, the association tests relied only on the typed subset. The cohort was sequenced for TCR beta chains only, and without alpha or paired-chain data the features that could be detected were limited. Most TCR sequences were seen in very few donors, while some public TCRs were found in many individuals. The authors suggested that the approach could potentially be generalized to other disease states and immunological phenotypes. In the study, about 150 TCR beta chains were listed as associated with cytomegalovirus. In a later analysis, some 17,000 TCR beta sequences were associated with specific HLA alleles at a false discovery rate of 0.05. Because counts were too low, about 18 rarely observed V segments, including chromosome 9 orphons, were left out of the earlier analysis of several hundred of the donors. Some IMGT-functional V segments, including TRBV6-2 and TRBV6-3, could not be told apart with the 87-base-pair reads, so those segments were excluded. In a later analysis, several top co-occurrence clusters were reported to appear linked to parvovirus B19, influenza, CMV and Epstein-Barr virus. A group of highly shared sequence variants was considered likely to be a technical artifact of the sequencing pipeline.

CDR1 SGHRS and CDR2 YFSETQ are derived from the germline V gene. The CDR3 sequence holds 15 residues, the cysteine and phenylalanine included. Only CDR3 DNA remains: 45 bases, in frame from the first base. The junction shows trimming of 4 bases on V and 0 bases on J, plus 13 bases between the germline ends. This clone was picked up a small number of times. Its antigen is still unknown. Base qualities are missing; no much larger clone stands one base away. The library was built by means of the immunoSEQ multiplex PCR assay. For the multiplex PCR, a mixture combining 60 forward primers for TCR Vbeta segments and 13 reverse primers for TCR Jbeta segments was used. A multiplex PCR assay on genomic DNA amplified the CDR3 region of rearranged TCR beta genes. Amplified TCR beta libraries were sequenced as 87-base-pair reads on the Illumina HiSeq System. Turning to the authors' computational methods: A later analysis tallied 80 million to 95 million unique TCR beta chains across the 666 repertoires, and some 10 million of those chains were shared by two or more donors. A nearest-neighbor algorithm error-corrected the raw reads and collapsed the reads into unique sequences, merging closely related sequences to remove PCR and sequencing errors. CDR3 sequences were aligned to IMGT reference sequences to assign V, D and J gene segments. For a sequence to be retained, a match of at least six nucleotides to both a V gene segment and a J gene segment was required. Rearrangements were classified as productive when the CDR3 lacked stop codons and remained in frame with V and J, and all other rearrangements were classified as non-productive. Following IMGT convention, CDR3 was defined as the stretch from the second conserved V-encoded cysteine to the conserved J-encoded phenylalanine. The earlier analysis of some 580 of the donors excluded any sequence lacking an unambiguous match to a single V gene segment. In an earlier analysis of approximately 590 of the donors, a V segment was called functional when productive rearrangements were above 56.7%, and segregating when the standard deviation between donors exceeded 5%. A statistical classification framework was developed to diagnose cytomegalovirus status using the catalog of TCR beta chain sequences. A later analysis assigned V and J genes by comparing TCR nucleotide sequences with IMGT/GENE-DB human TR gene sequences. In a later analysis, CDR3 sequences and most-parsimonious VDJ recombination scenarios were assigned using the TCRdist pipeline. In a later analysis, each TCR beta chain was defined by its CDR3 amino acid sequence together with its V-gene family, and reads lacking a unique V-gene family were excluded. To address suspected cross-contamination and a sequencing artifact, a later analysis removed approximately 600 highly shared, low-generation-probability nucleotide sequences. In a later analysis, a clonal expansion index was calculated for each public chain from normalized within-repertoire ranks of inferred template counts. A later analysis computed generation probabilities with a VDJ recombination model fitted to out-of-frame rearrangements, and checked the results against IGoR. In a later analysis, hypergeometric tests were used to score TCR-TCR, TCR-HLA and TCR-CMV co-occurrence, with a repertoire-size bias correction applied to TCR pairs. To estimate false discovery rates, a later analysis permuted the HLA or CMV assignments 20 times. In a later analysis, co-occurring TCRs were grouped using DBSCAN, and TCRdist sequence similarity was added for clustering within HLA-allele-positive subsets. Co-occurrence clustering excluded repertoires with fewer than 30,000 or more than 120,000 public chains, plus five with anomalous nucleotide sharing. The immuneACCESS repertoire file appears here via TCRdb, limited to in-frame rearrangements. These files lack a portion of the clones; in checked studies, under half of the deficit traces to unresolved V genes, and the cause of the others is not known. The V and J calls and clone size were taken over from that table, and D and trimming were inferred from the DNA. For this sample there are some 40,000 clones; 70% to 85% appear just once. Roughly 6.3% of the sample rests with the top ten.

The cohort consisted of 600 to 750 healthy bone marrow donors. All cohort members were sampled while nominally healthy, although unrecorded immune exposures were likely present. The donor was CMV seronegative and belonged to the group of 350 or so seronegative cohort members. A peripheral blood sample was collected from each donor, and TCR beta sequencing was performed on peripheral blood mononuclear cells. Genomic DNA was extracted from the blood cell samples with the Qiagen DNeasy Blood Extraction Kit. Sample: PBMCs. Rearrangement joined TRBV5-1 to TRBJ1-1; matching of 5 bases hints at TRBD1 as the D gene. The TCR comes from a young man in good health and CMV-seronegative. The DNA sequence is as follows: TGCGCCAGCAGCGTTGGCGCGGGACTGAACACTGAAGCTTTCTTT. It translates as CASSVGAGLNTEAFF.